This TCR beta chain stems from a study of monozygotic twins with inflammatory bowel disease (dated by TCRdb to between 2019 and 2020). With regard to the full study: The full study comprised 28 monozygotic twin pairs: nine German pairs (four IBD-concordant, five IBD-discordant) and 19 IBD-discordant Danish pairs. The search for disease-associated traits relied mainly on comparing IBD patients with their genetically identical healthy co-twins within discordant pairs. Each individual had, on average, about 151 000 unique TCRalpha sequences and 181 000 unique TCRbeta sequences available for analysis.

A 2.5 ml peripheral blood sample was drawn into PAXgene tubes per donor and stored at -80°C. Without any T cell sorting, total RNA was extracted from whole blood using the PAXgene blood miRNA kit on an automated QIAcube. Peripheral blood from monozygotic twin pairs who were concordant or discordant for inflammatory bowel disease underwent deep TCRalpha and TCRbeta repertoire profiling using unique molecular barcoding. Smoking habits were recorded for all twin pairs, and individuals were classified as current, former or never smokers. What the work shows at the level of the full study, not this receptor alone: Distinction between different T cell subtypes could not be achieved in the analysis. Because patients received different immunosuppressive treatments, the repertoires may have picked up extra background noise and variability between individuals. TCRbeta repertoire diversity, by inverse Simpson index, was decreased in IBD patients compared with their healthy co-twins. Compared with healthy twins, IBD patients had fewer clonotypes in common with other individuals, a difference most pronounced in patients showing signs of disease activity. No difference in repertoire similarity was observed between concordant and discordant twins, possibly owing to limited statistical power. The results gave no support for a single strong signal or clonotype linked to IBD.

Concerning this clonotype itself: Which antigen it targets is not known.

In the germline V gene, CDR1 corresponds to ENHRY and CDR2 to SYGVKD. Inclusive of the bounding cysteine and phenylalanine, the CDR3 is 15 residues long. No DNA was logged. Library preparation employed 5' RACE. Preparation of each TCR library used about 4,000 ng of total RNA. cDNA was synthesized with SMARTScribe reverse transcriptase in eight separate reactions per sample. During cDNA synthesis, template switching introduced unique molecular identifiers that contained a 6-nucleotide sample barcode. TCRalpha and TCRbeta cDNA was amplified in two nested PCRs of approximately 17 and 9 cycles, and bead purification was carried out after each PCR. Before amplification, cDNA was treated with uracil DNA-glycosylase and purified using the QIAquick PCR purification kit. In the second PCR, Illumina TruSeq-compatible adapters and sample-specific barcodes were added. TapeStation and Qubit were used to check library quality and concentration, and 5 ng of each library went into the pool. Sequencing of pooled libraries was carried out on an Illumina HiSeq2500 single-index Rapid Run using 2 x 100 bp reads and custom sequencing primers. As for the original processing: PCR and sequencing errors were corrected by UMI-based consensus assembly using MiGEC version 1.2.6. MiXCR version 2.1.1 was used to carry out V(D)J alignment, clonotype assembly and CDR3 extraction. Normalisation of gene usage, clonotype sharing and MAIT/NKT TCR abundance was achieved by analysing the top 1000, 10 000 and 20 000 clonotypes per sample. Diversity was computed as the inverse Simpson index with the vegan R package after downsampling to 27 000 UMIs. Paired Mann-Whitney U tests were applied to discordant twin pairs, and Benjamini-Hochberg correction was used for multiple testing. TCRdb reprocessed the sequencing reads and holds a single record per CDR3 protein sequence, with no DNA. The authors' filters were not applied to this entry. The sample table on file contains approximately 300,000 distinct CDR3 sequences. 5% to 6% of the sample belongs to the ten largest clones.

This sequence uses TRBV10-3 and TRBJ2-5. Source material: blood. The TCR originated in a human donor with ulcerative colitis or Crohn's disease, or a healthy co-twin of an affected twin (not recorded which). For the CDR3, the sequence is CAISESGTVQETQYF.